This TCR beta chain appears in the sequencing data of a study of T cell repertoires in cytomegalovirus infection. Overall study context: Peptides in the study included HLA-C-restricted and HLA-B-restricted CMV epitopes. In public TCR beta signatures, there were indications of both CMV infection and matching HLA type. Broader study findings: There were carriers of CMV plus the relevant HLA, and cumulative public TCR beta family frequency identified them. In two of eight donors, the top clonotype was HLA-C-restricted CMV-specific.

As to this clonotype: What it binds is unknown.

In TCRdb, the reads were re-called with MiXCR into one record per CDR3 protein. This sample carries 100,000 to 150,000 distinct CDR3 sequences, approximately 30% of them seen once, and the ten largest clones take 58%. The germline CDR1 and CDR2 sequences are MDHEN and SYDVKM. The CDR3 contains 15 residues. Trimming removed 7 bases from V and 0 bases from J, with 15 bases in between. Sample: CD8+ T cells from cultured PBMCs, taken from culture after CMV antigen stimulation. The V gene is TRBV28, the J gene TRBJ2-5; D may be TRBD1 (6 bases). This receptor was identified in a human donor in good health (CMV status not recorded). Some clones in this sample may be carry-over from other donors' samples. The CDR3 sequence is CASNERDTHQETQYF. Written as DNA, the CDR3 is TGTGCCAGCAACGAACGGGACACCCACCAAGAGACCCAGTACTTC.